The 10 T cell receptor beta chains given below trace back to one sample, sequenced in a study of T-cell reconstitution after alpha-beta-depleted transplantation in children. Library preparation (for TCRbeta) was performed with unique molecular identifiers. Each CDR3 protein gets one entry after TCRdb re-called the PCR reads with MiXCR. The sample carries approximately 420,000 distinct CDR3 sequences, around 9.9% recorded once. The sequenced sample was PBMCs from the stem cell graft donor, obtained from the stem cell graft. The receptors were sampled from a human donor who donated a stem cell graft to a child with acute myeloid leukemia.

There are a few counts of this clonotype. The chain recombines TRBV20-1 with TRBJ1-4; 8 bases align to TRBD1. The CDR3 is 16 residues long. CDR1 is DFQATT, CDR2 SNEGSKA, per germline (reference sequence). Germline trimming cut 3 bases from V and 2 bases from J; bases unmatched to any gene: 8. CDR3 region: CSASPPGGTTNEKLFF. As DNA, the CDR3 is TGCAGTGCTAGCCCACCAGGGGGCACTACTAATGAAAAACTGTTTTTT.

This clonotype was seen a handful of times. Here the CDR3 reads CASSLSPGSNSPLHF. CDR3 nucleotides: TGCGCCAGCAGCCTTAGCCCCGGGTCGAATTCACCCCTCCACTTT. V and J are TRBV5-1 and TRBJ1-6, with D unclear. This CDR3 is 15 amino acids long. V was clipped by 4 bases and J by 7 bases, with 15 bases between them. Germline CDR1 and CDR2: SGHRS and YFSETQ.

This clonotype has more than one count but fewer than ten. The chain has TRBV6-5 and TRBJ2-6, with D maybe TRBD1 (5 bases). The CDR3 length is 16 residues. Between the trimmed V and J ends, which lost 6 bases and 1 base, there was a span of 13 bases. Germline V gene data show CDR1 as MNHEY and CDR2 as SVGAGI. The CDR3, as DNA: TGTGCCAGCAGCTCCCTGGGGCCGTCTGGGGCCAACGTCCTGACTTTC. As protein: CASSSLGPSGANVLTF.

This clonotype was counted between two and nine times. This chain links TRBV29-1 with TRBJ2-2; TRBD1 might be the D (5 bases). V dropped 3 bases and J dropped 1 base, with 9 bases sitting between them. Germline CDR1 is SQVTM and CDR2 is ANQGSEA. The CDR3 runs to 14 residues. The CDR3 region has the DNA TGCAGCGTTGATGGGCAGGGGAACACCGGGGAGCTGTTTTTT. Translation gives CSVDGQGNTGELFF.

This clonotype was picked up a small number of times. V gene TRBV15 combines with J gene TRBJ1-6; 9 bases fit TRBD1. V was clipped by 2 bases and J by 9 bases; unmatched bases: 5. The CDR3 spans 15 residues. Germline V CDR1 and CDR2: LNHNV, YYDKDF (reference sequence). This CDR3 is CATSRTSGQGSPLHF. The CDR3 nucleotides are TGTGCCACCAGCAGAACCTCGGGACAGGGTTCACCCCTCCACTTT.

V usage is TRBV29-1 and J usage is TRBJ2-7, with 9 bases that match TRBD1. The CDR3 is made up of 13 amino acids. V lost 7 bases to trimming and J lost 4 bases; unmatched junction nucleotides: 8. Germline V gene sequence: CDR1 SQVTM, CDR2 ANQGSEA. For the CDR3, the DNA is TGCAGCGCTCGATCGGGACAGGGATACGAGCAGTACTTC. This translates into CSARSGQGYEQYF.

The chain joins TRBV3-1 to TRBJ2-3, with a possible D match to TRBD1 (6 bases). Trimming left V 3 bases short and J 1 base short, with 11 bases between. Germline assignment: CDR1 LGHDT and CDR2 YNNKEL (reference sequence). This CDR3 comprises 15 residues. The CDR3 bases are TGTGCCAGCAGCCAGACAGGTTTTCGCACAGATACGCAGTATTTT. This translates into CASSQTGFRTDTQYF.

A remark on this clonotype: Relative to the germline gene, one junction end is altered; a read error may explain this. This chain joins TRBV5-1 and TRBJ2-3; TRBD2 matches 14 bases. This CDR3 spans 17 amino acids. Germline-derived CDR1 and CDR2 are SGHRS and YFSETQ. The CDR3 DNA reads TGCGCCAGCAGCTCCGGACTAGCGGGGGGTAGCACAGATATGCAGTATTTT. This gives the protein CASSSGLAGGSTDMQYF.

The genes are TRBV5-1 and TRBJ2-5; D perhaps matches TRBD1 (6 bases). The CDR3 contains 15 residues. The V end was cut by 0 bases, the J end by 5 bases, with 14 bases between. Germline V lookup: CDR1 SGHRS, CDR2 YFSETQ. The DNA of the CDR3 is TGCGCCAGCAGCTTGGCCATAATGGGGGCGGAGACCCAGTACTTC. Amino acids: CASSLAIMGAETQYF.

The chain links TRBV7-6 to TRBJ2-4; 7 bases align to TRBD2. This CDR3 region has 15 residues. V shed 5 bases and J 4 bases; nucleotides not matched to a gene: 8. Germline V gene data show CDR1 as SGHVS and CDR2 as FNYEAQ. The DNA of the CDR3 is TGTGCCAGCAGCGTTGGGCGGGAGACGAAAAACATTCAGTACTTC. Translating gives CASSVGRETKNIQYF.